This T cell receptor beta chain emerged from a study of shared clonotypes between healthy human individuals. All donors were healthy HIV-negative adults lacking recent acute infections or vaccinations. The CDR3 spans 15 residues. The germline CDR1 and CDR2 sequences are MDHEN and SYDVKM. The junction had 10 bases not matched to a gene; V was cut back by 4 bases and J by 5 bases. Sequencing used immunoSEQ multiplex PCR; TCRdb keeps in-frame clones, though not all of them. The table lists about 600,000 clones, around 76% of them singletons. This receptor was taken from a middle-aged woman in good health. Some clones in this sample may be carry-over from other donors' samples. This sequence joins TRBV28 and TRBJ1-2; 7 bases map to TRBD1. Material for sequencing was PBMCs. The CDR3 sequence: CASSSQAGGVYGYTF. The DNA of the CDR3 is TGTGCCAGCAGTTCCCAGGCAGGGGGGGTGTATGGCTACACCTTC.